This T cell receptor (beta chain) was recovered during a study of CD8 T cells in ankylosing spondylitis (dated by TCRdb to 2016 to 2017). Broadly, across the study: The study set out to find disease-linked TCR variants by profiling T cell receptor beta repertoires in ankylosing spondylitis patients and healthy donors. The full study cohort comprised around 25 ankylosing spondylitis patients and about 110 healthy donors. Peripheral blood was sampled, and synovial fluid was additionally collected from ankylosing spondylitis patients.

The listed sequencing device is Illumina HiSeq 2500. TCR beta libraries were prepared by quantitative 5'-RACE with molecular barcodes. The original pipeline was this. A new computational method based on a probabilistic model of VDJ rearrangement was used to identify disease-linked TCR variants. TCRdb trimmed public reads at Q25 via fastp, called clones via MiXCR and kept in-frame beta chains. For every CDR3 protein sequence, its rows merge into one entry that carries the most common genes and DNA. TCRdb assigned the V and J calls; the authors' analysis was not used. This sample lists roughly 670,000 distinct CDR3 sequences; roughly 19% were detected once. 15% to 20% of the sample lies in the top ten. As concerns this clonotype: There is no known antigen for this receptor. Qualities for individual bases were not recorded, and no much larger clone is one base off.

What the research found in general, with its limitations: Some motif variants had previously been reported in the synovial fluid and blood of reactive arthritis patients, which suggests shared mechanisms of disease initiation. A TCR beta motif of about eight highly homologous amino acid variants appeared characteristic of blood from ankylosing spondylitis patients. In peripheral blood, the disease-linked clones were found at relatively low frequencies and had a CD8+ phenotype. Significant enrichment of the disease-linked clones was reported in matched synovial fluid samples from ankylosing spondylitis patients.

The receptor was derived from a male donor with ankylosing spondylitis. Input material: blood, either unsorted or a sorted T cell fraction (not recorded which).

The nucleotide sequence is TGTGCCAGCAGTTTACTCACCCATGAGCAGTTCTTC. Its coded protein is CASSLLTHEQFF. Recombination connected TRBV12-3 or TRBV12-4 to TRBJ2-1; there is no confident call for the D gene. Trimming costs V 2 bases and J 8 bases, and their ends lie 7 bases apart. From cysteine to phenylalanine, the CDR3 is 12 amino acids long. The DNA shown is the 36-base CDR3, in frame from base 1.